This T cell receptor (beta chain) stems from a study of long-term antiretroviral therapy in people with HIV. This CDR3 is built from 13 residues. The V gene lost 4 bases and the J gene lost 2 bases, with 9 bases spanning the gap. CDR1 and CDR2 from the germline V gene are MNHEY and SVGAGI. Survey level was the resolution at which the v3.0 immunoSEQ assay ran. The protocol was immunoSEQ multiplex PCR, while the TCRdb copy is restricted to in-frame clones and leaves out a portion. The repertoire holds 25,000 to 35,000 clones, about nine tenths seen once, with more than 6.5% in the top ten. The TCR comes from a man aged 50 to 60 with HIV. V usage is TRBV6-5 and J usage is TRBJ2-7; D possibly corresponds to TRBD1 (6 bases). The sample was unsorted PBMCs, taken approximately 5 years before starting antiretroviral therapy. The CDR3 sequence is CASSLGHTYEQYF. Here the CDR3 DNA reads TGTGCCAGCAGTTTGGGACACACCTACGAGCAGTACTTC.